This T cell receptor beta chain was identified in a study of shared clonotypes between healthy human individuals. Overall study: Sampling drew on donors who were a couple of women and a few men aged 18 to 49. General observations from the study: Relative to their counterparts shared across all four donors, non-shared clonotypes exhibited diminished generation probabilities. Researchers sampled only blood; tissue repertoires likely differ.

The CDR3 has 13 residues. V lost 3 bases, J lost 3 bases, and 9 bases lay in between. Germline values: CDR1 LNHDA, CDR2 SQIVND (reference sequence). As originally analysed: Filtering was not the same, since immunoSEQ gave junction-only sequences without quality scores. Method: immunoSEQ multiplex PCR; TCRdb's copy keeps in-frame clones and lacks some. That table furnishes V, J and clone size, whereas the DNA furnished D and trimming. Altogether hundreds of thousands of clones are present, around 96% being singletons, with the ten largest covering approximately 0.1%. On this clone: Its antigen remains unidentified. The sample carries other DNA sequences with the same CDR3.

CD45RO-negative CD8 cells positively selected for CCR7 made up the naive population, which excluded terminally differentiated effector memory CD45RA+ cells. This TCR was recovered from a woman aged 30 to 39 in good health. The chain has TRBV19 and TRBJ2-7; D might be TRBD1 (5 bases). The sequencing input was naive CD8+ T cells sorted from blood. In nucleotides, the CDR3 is TGTGCCAGTAGTATTGGAAGGGGCTACGAGCAGTACTTC. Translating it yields CASSIGRGYEQYF.